This T cell receptor (beta chain) was recorded in a study of T-cell reconstitution after alpha-beta-depleted transplantation in children. Regarding the study as a whole: The origin of high day-60 TCRbeta diversity in some patients lay in surviving recipient T cells and thymic progenitors.

This clonotype was seen ten or more times. Its target is unknown. The V and J ends lost 3 bases and 4 bases respectively, with 9 bases between them. There are 13 residues in the CDR3. Germline-derived CDR1 and CDR2 are SGHRS and YFSETQ. The TCRbeta library was prepared with unique molecular identifiers. TCRdb reprocessed the PCR reads via MiXCR and lists one record per CDR3 protein. The sample has 490,000 or so distinct CDR3 sequences; roughly a tenth are singletons. The receptor comes from a child aged 2 to 15 with inherited bone marrow failure, due to receive a stem cell transplant. V gene TRBV5-1 combines with J gene TRBJ2-3; D is unresolved. The input for sequencing was PBMCs, taken before TCRalphabeta/CD19-depleted stem cell transplant. The CDR3 reads CASSSSFADTQYF. The CDR3 coding sequence is TGCGCCAGCAGCTCCTCTTTCGCAGATACGCAGTATTTT.